What follows describes a single T cell receptor beta chain. Antigen: not known. MiXCR, applied by TCRdb to the reads, yields one record per CDR3 protein. Of about 60,000 distinct CDR3 sequences in the sample, around 62% were seen once. The data originate from a study of type 1 regulatory T cells. For the study at large: T-allo10 is an in vitro-generated, Tr1-enriched CD4 T cell product specific for alloantigen. General observations from the study: Type 1 regulatory T cells had a more restricted TCR repertoire than non-type 1 regulatory T cells.

This CDR3 is 11 amino acids long. V lost 7 bases to trimming and J lost 6 bases, with 9 bases between them. Germline V gene lookup returns CDR1 MDHEN and CDR2 SYDVKM. The sequenced material came from cultured non-Tr1 T cells, either the whole culture or a sorted T cell fraction (not recorded which). This receptor was taken from a human donor in good health. The chain joins TRBV28 to TRBJ1-1, with no clear D. This CDR3 reads CASTRGAEAFF. The CDR3 DNA follows: TGTGCCAGCACCCGAGGAGCTGAAGCTTTCTTT.